The rows below give T cell receptor beta chains drawn from one sample of a study of preoperative IRX-2 immunotherapy in early breast cancer. Here immunoSEQ multiplex PCR was the method, and the copy in TCRdb shows in-frame clones only, minus some. The sample has 25,000 or so clones; roughly 95% are singletons. The specimen comprised tumor tissue, sampled after IRX-2 immunotherapy. These receptors all stem from a human donor with breast cancer. CDR3s include the opening cysteine and the closing phenylalanine or tryptophan.

v_gene: TRBV14
len: 16
j_gene: TRBJ2-2
CDR3aa: CASSPSLLSSTGELFF

v_gene: TRBV11-3
len: 13
j_gene: TRBJ2-7
CDR3aa: CASSMTGSHEQYF

v_gene: TRBV27
len: 15
j_gene: TRBJ2-7
CDR3aa: CASSLVSDSAYEQYF

v_gene: TRBV5-1
len: 16
j_gene: TRBJ1-1
CDR3aa: CASSSRRPDTNTEAFF

v_gene: TRBV6-1
len: 17
j_gene: TRBJ2-2
CDR3aa: CASSERELWGSAGELFF

v_gene: TRBV9
len: 14
j_gene: TRBJ2-7
CDR3aa: CASSPRYVSYEQYF

v_gene: TRBV9
len: 15
j_gene: TRBJ1-5
CDR3aa: CASSVGRDSNQPQHF

v_gene: TRBV5-1
len: 15
j_gene: TRBJ2-2
CDR3aa: CASSSNIANTGELFF

v_gene: TRBV5-5
len: 15
j_gene: TRBJ2-1
CDR3aa: CASSLRDYPYNEQFF

v_gene: TRBV7-2
len: 17
j_gene: TRBJ2-3
CDR3aa: CASSLSGSGGRVDTQYF